The 15 T cell receptor beta chains listed next were all sequenced from one sample in a study of cytotoxic CD8 clonotypes in ibrutinib-treated CLL. TCRdb keeps only in-frame clones here, not all; method: immunoSEQ multiplex PCR. The sample lists 75,000 to 80,000 clones, around four fifths occurring once. The sequences come from PBMCs, collected after 24 months of ibrutinib treatment. These receptors came from a human donor with chronic lymphocytic leukemia.

This rearrangement joins TRBV19 to TRBJ2-7; TRBD2 agrees at 8 bases. The trim removed 8 bases at V and 2 bases at J, leaving 8 bases unmatched. CDR1 and CDR2 (germline): LNHDA, SQIVND (reference sequence). The CDR3 consists of 14 residues. The CDR3 region is CASRGREAPYEQYF. The DNA for the CDR3 is TGTGCCAGTCGGGGGCGGGAGGCCCCCTACGAGCAGTACTTC.

The rearrangement joins TRBV6-1 to TRBJ1-1; 7 bases line up with TRBD1. The trim removed 4 bases at V and 4 bases at J, leaving 6 bases unmatched. This CDR3 contains 14 residues. Germline assignment: CDR1 MNHNS and CDR2 SASEGT. This CDR3 is CASSATQGSTEAFF. In nucleotides, the CDR3 is TGTGCCAGCAGTGCAACACAGGGGAGCACTGAAGCTTTCTTT.

This chain uses TRBV6-1 with TRBJ1-2, with D tentatively TRBD1 (5 bases). The V end lost 6 bases, the J end lost 11 bases, and 10 bases lay between the germline ends. The CDR3 spans 10 residues. Germline values: CDR1 MNHNS, CDR2 SASEGT. This CDR3 is CASRGGGYTF. The CDR3 bases are TGTGCCAGCAGGGGGGGAGGGTACACCTTC.

The rearrangement links TRBV6-6 to TRBJ2-2, with 7 nucleotides matching TRBD1. This CDR3 is built from 15 residues. Germline CDR1 is MNHNY and CDR2 is SVGAGI (reference sequence). With 6 bases clipped from V and 7 bases from J, the junction kept 11 bases outside the gene matches. CDR3 nucleotides: TGTGCCAGCAGACCCCCCCAGGGGGATTACGGGGAGCTGTTTTTT. This encodes CASRPPQGDYGELFF.

This clone was picked up a small number of times. The rearrangement uses TRBV5-5 and TRBJ2-7; TRBD2 aligns across 14 bases. This CDR3 is 16 amino acids long. Trimming removed 4 bases from V and 6 bases from J; junction bases left unmatched: 9. Germline lookup yields CDR1 SGHKS and CDR2 YYEKEE (reference sequence). For the CDR3, the DNA is TGTGCCAGCAGCCTGGGACTAGCGGGAGAGGGGTTCGAGCAGTACTTC. This sequence encodes CASSLGLAGEGFEQYF.

In this sample, this clone turned up a few times. Written as DNA, the CDR3 is TGTGCCAGCAGCCCCGTAGGGGGCGGGAGGGCCTCCAATGAGCAGTTCTTC. It translates to CASSPVGGGRASNEQFF. The J gene is TRBJ2-1, the V gene TRBV7-3; 9 bases fit TRBD2. Germline lookup yields CDR1 SGHTA and CDR2 FQGTGA. Losses at the gene ends were 5 bases for V and 6 bases for J; bases not matched to a gene: 14. CDR3 size: 17 residues.

The V gene is TRBV6-1, the J gene TRBJ2-7; 12 nucleotides agree with TRBD2. The CDR3 has 15 residues. Germline CDR1 reads MNHNS; CDR2 reads SASEGT. Losses at the gene ends were 8 bases for V and 1 base for J; bases not matched to a gene: 6. The CDR3: CASLGLAGRSYEQYF. CDR3 nucleotides: TGTGCCAGCCTTGGACTAGCGGGACGATCCTACGAGCAGTACTTC.

In this sample, this clone turned up once. J is TRBJ2-3 and V is TRBV5-1; D gene uncertain. Germline V lookup: CDR1 SGHRS, CDR2 YFSETQ. This CDR3 has 15 residues. Trimming took 3 bases from V and 1 from J, leaving 12 bases between them. CDR3 sequence: CASSSSEQRTDTQYF. CDR3 in DNA: TGCGCCAGCAGCTCATCGGAGCAGCGCACAGATACGCAGTATTTT.

V usage is TRBV11-2 and J usage is TRBJ2-7; 14 bases agree with TRBD2. V lost 0 bases and J lost 6; bases outside the gene matches: 13. The CDR3 runs to 19 residues. CDR1 is SGHAT and CDR2 is FQNNGV in the germline V gene. Written as DNA, the CDR3 is TGTGCCAGCAGCTTAGATGAGACTAGCGGGAGGGCCGTGGCGGCCGAGCAGTACTTC. This sequence encodes CASSLDETSGRAVAAEQYF. Looking up the rest from reference TRBV11-2 and TRBJ2-7 gives the full variable domain: EAGVAQSPRYKIIEKRQSVAFWCNPISGHATLYWYQQILGQGPKLLIQFQNNGVVDDSQLPKDRFSAERLKGVDSTLKIQPAKLEDSAVYLCASSLDETSGRAVAAEQYFGPGTRLTVT.

The chain links TRBV5-1 to TRBJ2-2, with 7 bases lining up with TRBD1. This CDR3 comprises 13 residues. Germline values: CDR1 SGHRS, CDR2 YFSETQ. The V and J ends lost 4 bases and 9 bases, in that order; junction bases with no gene match: 6. This CDR3 is CASSIGQDRELFF. In DNA, the CDR3 is TGCGCCAGCAGCATCGGACAGGACCGGGAGCTGTTTTTT. The variable domain in full, with the rest retrieved from reference TRBV5-1 and TRBJ2-2, is KAGVTQTPRYLIKTRGQQVTLSCSPISGHRSVSWYQQTPGQGLQFLFEYFSETQRNKGNFPGRFSGRQFSNSRSEMNVSTLELGDSALYLCASSIGQDRELFFGEGSRLTVL.

This chain uses TRBV7-3 with TRBJ2-1; a weak D match, TRBD1 (5 bases). The V end lost 3 bases, the J end lost 1 base, and 13 bases lay between the germline ends. From germline, CDR1 is SGHTA and CDR2 FQGTGA. The CDR3 is 16 residues long. The CDR3 region has the DNA TGTGCCAGCAGCTTGGGGCAGCTGACTTCCTACAATGAGCAGTTCTTC. It yields the protein CASSLGQLTSYNEQFF.

This clone was counted between two and nine times. The chain has TRBV7-9 and TRBJ2-7; 10 nucleotides line up with TRBD1. The CDR3 spans 15 residues. V lost 4 bases to trimming and J lost 6 bases; unmatched junction nucleotides: 9. CDR1 SEHNR and CDR2 FQNEAQ come from the germline V gene (reference sequence). CDR3 coding DNA: TGTGCCAGCAGCTCCCCGGGACAGGGGATAGTCGAGCAGTACTTC. It specifies CASSSPGQGIVEQYF.

The rearrangement uses TRBV5-4 and TRBJ2-1; the D gene could be TRBD1 or TRBD2 (5 bases each). The ends were cut back, 2 bases at V and 4 bases at J, with 13 bases in the middle. CDR3 length: 15 amino acids. The germline CDR1 and CDR2 sequences are SGHNT and YYREEE (reference sequence). CDR3 bases: TGTGCCAGCAGCTTACCGGGACCTTCTTACAATGAGCAGTTCTTC. Protein: CASSLPGPSYNEQFF.

J is TRBJ1-2 and V is TRBV7-8; D unresolved. CDR3 length equals 15 residues. Germline assignment: CDR1 SGHVS and CDR2 FQNEAQ. Trimming took off 0 bases at V and 5 bases at J, with 13 bases between the two ends. The CDR3 reads CASSLAIQQSYGYTF. In nucleotides, the CDR3 is TGTGCCAGCAGCTTAGCGATTCAACAGTCATATGGCTACACCTTC. Complete variable domain (other parts from reference TRBV7-8 and TRBJ1-2): GAGVSQSPRYKVAKRGQDVALRCDPISGHVSLFWYQQALGQGPEFLTYFQNEAQLDKSGLPSDRFFAERPEGSVSTLKIQRTQQEDSAVYLCASSLAIQQSYGYTFGSGTRLTVV.

The chain recombines TRBV5-8 with TRBJ2-5, with D perhaps matching TRBD1 (6 bases). V was clipped by 4 bases and J by 5 bases, with 18 bases between them. The CDR3 sequence is 15 residues long. Per germline, CDR1 SGHTS and CDR2 YDEGEE. The CDR3 is CASSPGTIQRETQYF. CDR3 nucleotide sequence: TGTGCCAGCAGCCCAGGGACAATCCAGAGGGAGACCCAGTACTTC.